Presented here are 25 T cell receptor beta chains from one specimen sequenced in a study of cytomegalovirus exposure and HLA in healthy donors. Primers for the PCR totalled 60 Vbeta and 13 Jbeta. Profiled with immunoSEQ multiplex PCR; TCRdb holds only in-frame clones, not every one. The table has under 120,000 clones, about 59% seen once. Sequencing input: PBMCs. The receptors were sampled from a man aged 30-40 years in good health and CMV-seropositive.

The genes are TRBV10-2 and TRBJ1-1; D ambiguous. The germline V gene has CDR1 WSHSY and CDR2 SAAADI. Trimming took off 0 bases at V and 3 bases at J, with 17 bases between the two ends. This CDR3 is built from 17 residues. CDR3 region: CASSESFIGWRDTEAFF. DNA of the CDR3: TGCGCCAGCAGTGAGTCTTTTATTGGTTGGAGGGACACTGAAGCTTTCTTT.

This clone was counted a few times. The J gene is TRBJ1-1, the V gene TRBV30, with D possibly matching TRBD1 (5 bases). Germline-derived CDR1 and CDR2 are GTSNPN and SVGIG (reference sequence). V was cut by 1 base and J by 1 base, with 7 bases left in between. The CDR3 extends over 13 amino acids. The CDR3, as DNA: TGTGCCTGGAGTGAGACAGAGAACACTGAAGCTTTCTTT. This gives the protein CAWSETENTEAFF. Supplemented by reference TRBV30 and TRBJ1-1, the full variable domain reads SQTIHQWPATLVQPVGSPLSLECTVEGTSNPNLYWYRQAAGRGLQLLFYSVGIGQISSEVPQNLSASRPQDRQFILSSKKLLLSDSGFYLCAWSETENTEAFFGQGTRLTVV.

This rearrangement joins TRBV11-2 to TRBJ2-7; 7 nucleotides align to TRBD1. This CDR3 has 15 amino acids. The V segment lost 5 bases and the J segment 6 bases; nucleotides outside the gene matches: 13. Germline CDR1 SGHAT, CDR2 FQNNGV. This chain's CDR3 is CASSTRDSNPGEQYF. The CDR3 nucleotides are TGTGCCAGCAGCACAAGGGACAGCAACCCGGGCGAGCAGTACTTC.

This clone has just a few counts. The chain is built from TRBV2 and TRBJ1-5; 9 positions agree with TRBD1. Germline assignment: CDR1 SNHLY and CDR2 FYNNEI. This CDR3 comprises 17 residues. The V and J ends lost 6 bases and 5 bases, in that order; junction bases with no gene match: 14. The CDR3 coding sequence is TGTGCCAGCAGGTCGGGACAGGGACTTTTGAGGGATCAGCCCCAGCATTTT. Protein sequence: CASRSGQGLLRDQPQHF.

The chain recombines TRBV5-1 with TRBJ2-7; 7 nucleotides match TRBD1. The V segment lost 4 bases and the J segment 1 base; nucleotides outside the gene matches: 8. CDR1 SGHRS and CDR2 YFSETQ come from the germline V gene. This CDR3 is built from 15 residues. CDR3 amino acids: CASSTTGMRSYEQYF. CDR3 in DNA: TGCGCCAGCAGCACGACAGGGATGAGATCCTACGAGCAGTACTTC. Variable domain in full (rest from reference TRBV5-1 and TRBJ2-7): KAGVTQTPRYLIKTRGQQVTLSCSPISGHRSVSWYQQTPGQGLQFLFEYFSETQRNKGNFPGRFSGRQFSNSRSEMNVSTLELGDSALYLCASSTTGMRSYEQYFGPGTRLTVT.

The chain's CDR3 is CASSQYPFSSYEQYF. DNA for the CDR3: TGCGCCAGCAGCCAATACCCCTTCAGCTCCTACGAGCAGTACTTC. The rearrangement joins TRBV4-1 to TRBJ2-7; D uncertain. The CDR3 is 15 amino acids. CDR1 is MGHRA and CDR2 is YSYEKL in the germline V gene. V lost 2 bases and J 0 bases, leaving 11 bases between the germline ends.

The CDR3 loop is CASSPGYTQYF. CDR3 nucleotide sequence: TGTGCCAGCAGCCCCGGTTATACGCAGTATTTT. The chain is built from TRBV5-4 and TRBJ2-3; D unresolved. V gave up 4 bases and J gave up 7 bases, with 7 bases separating them. CDR3 length: 11 residues. CDR1 SGHNT and CDR2 YYREEE come from the germline V gene (reference sequence).

This clone has only one observation. V and J are TRBV28 and TRBJ2-1; D possibly corresponds to TRBD1 (5 bases). The germline V gene has CDR1 MDHEN and CDR2 SYDVKM. The V and J ends lost 4 bases and 4 bases respectively, with 8 bases between them. The CDR3 contains 13 residues. CDR3 sequence: CASSSTGYNEQFF. The CDR3, as DNA: TGTGCCAGCAGTTCCACAGGTTACAATGAGCAGTTCTTC.

CDR3 region: CASGLLEAFF. CDR3 DNA sequence: TGTGCCAGCGGCCTTCTTGAAGCTTTCTTT. The chain joins TRBV28 to TRBJ1-1; D is unresolved. This CDR3 has 10 residues. Trimming removed 8 bases at V and 7 bases at J, with 8 bases between. The germline V gene has CDR1 MDHEN and CDR2 SYDVKM.

The V and J genes are TRBV7-8 and TRBJ2-7, with a tentative D call TRBD2 (6 bases). CDR3 length equals 13 residues. The germline CDR1 and CDR2 sequences are SGHVS and FQNEAQ. The germline V and J ends were trimmed by 0 bases and 4 bases, with 7 bases remaining between them. This chain's CDR3 is CASSLAGTYEQYF. For the CDR3, the DNA is TGTGCCAGCAGCTTAGCGGGGACTTACGAGCAGTACTTC.

With respect to this clone: A read error may produce the germline difference seen at one junction end. V and J are TRBV7-7 and TRBJ2-2; D gene unclear. The CDR3 is made up of 15 amino acids. The germline gives CDR1 SSHAT, CDR2 FNYEAQ (reference sequence). The CDR3 loop reads CASTLDPGDTGELFF. For the CDR3, the DNA is TGTGCTAGCACCCTCGACCCGGGTGACACCGGGGAGCTGTTTTTT.

The chain has TRBV6-6 and TRBJ2-3, with a weak D call TRBD1 (5 bases). Looked up from germline, CDR1 is MNHNY and CDR2 is SVGAGI (reference sequence). Between the trimmed V and J ends, which lost 4 bases and 2 bases, there was a span of 10 bases. This CDR3 is 14 amino acids long. This chain's CDR3 is CASSLGAITDTQYF. The CDR3 DNA reads as TGTGCCAGCAGTTTAGGGGCCATCACAGATACGCAGTATTTT.

This chain uses TRBV5-1 with TRBJ2-1; no reliable D call. Trimming took off 4 bases at V and 10 bases at J, with 15 bases between the two ends. The CDR3 has 13 amino acids. Per germline, CDR1 SGHRS and CDR2 YFSETQ. CDR3 region: CASSPIKEAEQFF. The CDR3 DNA reads TGCGCCAGCAGCCCAATCAAGGAAGCGGAGCAGTTCTTC.

The sample holds a few counts of this clone. The V call is TRBV19, the J call TRBJ1-3, with unresolved D. Germline assignment: CDR1 LNHDA and CDR2 SQIVND (reference sequence). Trimming pared 4 bases from V and 3 bases from J, leaving 7 bases between. This CDR3 spans 13 amino acids. DNA for the CDR3: TGTGCCAGTAGTACCGACATTGGAAACACCATATATTTT. Amino acids: CASSTDIGNTIYF.

V and J are TRBV7-8 and TRBJ2-3; 7 nucleotides match TRBD2. This CDR3 has 17 residues. Germline loops: CDR1 SGHVS, CDR2 FQNEAQ. The J segment lost 0 bases and the V segment lost 4 bases, leaving 10 bases of the junction unmatched. The CDR3 is CASSYHPSGDSTDTQYF. The CDR3 DNA is TGTGCCAGCAGCTACCACCCTAGCGGTGATAGCACAGATACGCAGTATTTT.

This clone was seen a few times. This chain uses TRBV5-4 with TRBJ1-1; 9 bases align to TRBD1. CDR1 and CDR2 (germline): SGHNT, YYREEE (reference sequence). CDR3 length equals 16 residues. The junction had 7 bases not matched to a gene; V was cut back by 3 bases and J by 1 base. DNA for the CDR3: TGTGCCAGCAGCTACCCCCCGGGACAGGGGAACACTGAAGCTTTCTTT. This sequence encodes CASSYPPGQGNTEAFF.

This clone occurred a few times. J is TRBJ2-2 and V is TRBV7-6; 10 nucleotides agree with TRBD1. Germline V gene data show CDR1 as SGHVS and CDR2 as FNYEAQ. This CDR3 spans 15 amino acids. Trimming took 4 bases from V and 4 from J; bases not matched to a gene: 3. As DNA, the CDR3 is TGTGCCAGCAGCTCCCGGGACAGGGGCACCGGGGAGCTGTTTTTT. It translates to CASSSRDRGTGELFF.

This clone was observed a few times. The CDR3 region is CACQDRGRRNQPQHF. The CDR3 DNA reads as TGTGCCTGTCAAGACAGGGGAAGGCGCAATCAGCCCCAGCATTTT. The V and J genes are TRBV30 and TRBJ1-5; 8 nucleotides align to TRBD1. Germline V gene data show CDR1 as GTSNPN and CDR2 as SVGIG (reference sequence). This CDR3 has 15 amino acids. V gave up 6 bases and J gave up 2 bases; unmatched junction bases: 9.

This clone occurred a few times. At one boundary the junction diverges from the germline segment, which might be a read error. The J gene is TRBJ2-1, the V gene TRBV7-7; 7 bases are a match to TRBD2. The CDR3 loop spans 15 amino acids. Germline lookup yields CDR1 SSHAT and CDR2 FNYEAQ (reference sequence). The DNA of the CDR3 is TGTGCTAGCAGCGCCGGGACTGGGAGGGACAATGAGCAGTTCTTC. Translation gives CASSAGTGRDNEQFF.

This clone was counted between two and nine times. This sample also contains other DNA sequences that code for the same CDR3. CDR3 loop: CSARADTQYF. CDR3 nucleotide sequence: TGCAGTGCTAGAGCGGATACGCAGTATTTT. V is TRBV20-1 and J is TRBJ2-3, with D hard to call. Trimming removed 1 base at V and 6 bases at J, with 2 bases between. Germline CDR1 reads DFQATT; CDR2 reads SNEGSKA (reference sequence). The CDR3 is 10 amino acids.

V usage is TRBV5-8 and J usage is TRBJ1-2; a weak D match, TRBD1 (5 bases). Trimming left V 6 bases short and J 4 bases short, with 13 bases between. The CDR3 is 13 residues long. CDR1 is SGHTS and CDR2 is YDEGEE in the germline V gene. This chain's CDR3 is CASTETALYGYTF. The CDR3 DNA is TGTGCCAGCACCGAGACAGCCCTCTATGGCTACACCTTC. The full variable domain, its missing parts supplied by reference TRBV5-8 and TRBJ1-2, is EAGVTQSPTHLIKTRGQQATLRCSPISGHTSVYWYQQALGLGLQFLLWYDEGEERNRGNFPPRFSGRQFPNYSSELNVNALELEDSALYLCASTETALYGYTFGSGTRLTVV.

The V gene is TRBV13, the J gene TRBJ2-1; the match to TRBD2 covers 11 bases. The germline V gene has CDR1 PRHDT and CDR2 FYEKMQ (reference sequence). The junction had 8 bases not matched to a gene; V was cut back by 4 bases and J by 9 bases. CDR3 length: 15 residues. The CDR3 region is CASSSRLAGNFEQFF. In DNA, the CDR3 is TGTGCCAGCAGCTCGAGACTAGCGGGGAATTTTGAGCAGTTCTTC. Together with reference TRBV13 and TRBJ2-1, the CDR3 gives the full variable domain: AAGVIQSPRHLIKEKRETATLKCYPIPRHDTVYWYQQGPGQDPQFLISFYEKMQSDKGSIPDRFSAQQFSDYHSELNMSSLELGDSALYFCASSSRLAGNFEQFFGPGTRLTVL.

This clone was observed a few times. V is TRBV6-5 and J is TRBJ1-4; 11 nucleotides agree with TRBD1. CDR3 length: 14 residues. CDR1 is MNHEY and CDR2 is SVGAGI in the germline V gene. V shed 6 bases, J shed 8 bases, and the junction held 5 bases outside the gene matches. CDR3 residues: CASRGQGVGEKLFF. Written as DNA, the CDR3 is TGTGCCAGCAGGGGACAGGGGGTTGGGGAAAAACTGTTTTTT.

This clone was picked up one time. The rearrangement joins TRBV6-5 to TRBJ2-5; tentatively, D is TRBD1 (6 bases). Matching the DNA end better, TRBJ2-7 makes the J call doubtful. CDR1 is MNHEY and CDR2 is SVGAGI in the germline V gene. The length of the CDR3 is 14 residues. Here the CDR3 DNA reads TGTGCCAGCAGTTTCGGGACACCTTCCTACGAGCAGTACTTC. Its protein is CASSFGTPSYEQYF.

The chain joins TRBV19 to TRBJ1-5; D perhaps matches TRBD1 (6 bases). Germline V gene lookup returns CDR1 LNHDA and CDR2 SQIVND (reference sequence). The ends were cut back, 2 bases at V and 1 base at J, with 12 bases in the middle. This CDR3 contains 16 residues. CDR3 in DNA: TGTGCCAGTAGTATATTACAGGGAAGGAGCAATCAGCCCCAGCATTTT. Translating it yields CASSILQGRSNQPQHF.